The T cell receptor (beta chain) described here comes from a study of shared clonotypes between healthy human individuals. Whole-study context: Donors were a couple of women and a few men aged 18 to 49.

Authors' processing steps: Filtering differed for immunoSEQ, which gave only junction sequences without quality scores. Clones were read by immunoSEQ multiplex PCR, and TCRdb kept only the in-frame ones, dropping some. V, J and clone size are taken as reported in that table, and D and trimming were inferred from the DNA itself. The data show 1,400,000 or so clones, approximately 98.5% seen once. Every one of the donors was a Caucasian adult that lived in Nashville, Tennessee. This clonotype was obtained from a man under 40 in good health. Specimen: naive CD4+ T cells sorted from blood. Documented subset: CD45RA+ positively selected.

CDR3 in amino acids: CASSLVTVGLSGANVLTF. CDR3 DNA sequence: TGCGCCAGCAGCTTGGTTACAGTTGGCCTATCTGGGGCCAACGTCCTGACTTTC. The chain combines TRBV5-1 with TRBJ2-6; D is ambiguous. This CDR3 is built from 18 residues. V was clipped by 0 bases and J by 1 base, with 14 bases between them. CDR1 SGHRS and CDR2 YFSETQ come from the germline V gene.